The 6 T cell receptor beta chains below come from one sample, sequenced in a study of blood T cells in healthy people across ages. A second PCR of roughly 7 to 11 cycles used a sample-barcoded 5' primer and a J-beta primer mix. TCRdb called the 5' RACE reads again in MiXCR, with one record for every CDR3 protein. The profile covers roughly 700,000 distinct CDR3 sequences, with 32% appearing a single time and just over 15% taken by the ten largest. The sequenced sample consisted of blood. These receptors originate from a woman of 80 years or more in good health.

The chain carries TRBV6-5 and TRBJ2-1, with D maybe TRBD1 (6 bases). This CDR3 is built from 14 residues. From germline, CDR1 is MNHEY and CDR2 SVGAGI. V lost 5 bases to trimming and J lost 4 bases, with 12 bases between them. The CDR3 protein is CASSGQIPYNEQFF. CDR3 sequence (DNA): TGTGCCAGCAGTGGACAGATTCCTTACAATGAGCAGTTCTTC.

The table lists this clonotype with a count of one. The chain employs TRBV12-3 or TRBV12-4 and TRBJ1-2, with D unresolved. V gave up 2 bases and J gave up 7 bases, with 17 bases separating them. The CDR3 is 15 amino acids. As DNA, the CDR3 is TGTGCCAGCAGTTTAATGGGCTCAAGGAGCGGTGGCTACACCTTC. This sequence encodes CASSLMGSRSGGYTF.

The chain links TRBV5-1 to TRBJ1-6, with a tentative D call TRBD1 (6 bases). The CDR3 extends over 16 amino acids. Per germline, CDR1 SGHRS and CDR2 YFSETQ. Trimming removed 1 base from V and 6 bases from J, with 14 bases in between. CDR3 sequence: CASSLFDRSSNSPLHF. Written as DNA, the CDR3 is TGCGCCAGCAGCTTGTTTGACAGGTCGTCTAATTCACCCCTCCACTTT.

Many counts were recorded for this clonotype. The chain uses TRBV7-9 and TRBJ2-3; D is tentatively TRBD1 or TRBD2 (6 bases each). This CDR3 spans 14 amino acids. Germline lookup yields CDR1 SEHNR and CDR2 FQNEAQ (reference sequence). V was pared by 5 bases and J by 0 bases, with 9 bases between. The CDR3 is CASSGGLSTDTQYF. CDR3 sequence (DNA): TGTGCCAGCAGCGGGGGGCTGAGCACAGATACGCAGTATTTT. The full variable domain, its missing parts supplied by reference TRBV7-9 and TRBJ2-3, is DTGVSQNPRHKITKRGQNVTFRCDPISEHNRLYWYRQTLGQGPEFLTYFQNEAQLEKSRLLSDRFSAERPKGSFSTLEIQRTEQGDSAMYLCASSGGLSTDTQYFGPGTRLTVL.

This clonotype was picked up many times. The V and J genes are TRBV10-3 and TRBJ2-3, with TRBD2 matching 12 bases. The CDR3 runs 14 residues. Per germline, CDR1 ENHRY and CDR2 SYGVKD. The V gene end was trimmed by 10 bases and the J gene end by 3 bases; junction bases not matched to a gene: 5. As DNA, the CDR3 is TGTGCCACGACGACTAGCGGGGGTACAGATACGCAGTATTTT. Amino acid sequence: CATTTSGGTDTQYF.

This clonotype was seen ten or more times. This chain joins TRBV20-1 and TRBJ2-1, with a weak D call TRBD2 (6 bases). Germline V gives CDR1 DFQATT, CDR2 SNEGSKA (reference sequence). The germline V and J ends were trimmed by 6 bases and 7 bases, with 13 bases remaining between them. The CDR3 runs 12 residues. The CDR3 DNA sequence: TGCAGTGCCGGGACTCCGGAAAATGAGCAGTTCTTC. This translates into CSAGTPENEQFF.